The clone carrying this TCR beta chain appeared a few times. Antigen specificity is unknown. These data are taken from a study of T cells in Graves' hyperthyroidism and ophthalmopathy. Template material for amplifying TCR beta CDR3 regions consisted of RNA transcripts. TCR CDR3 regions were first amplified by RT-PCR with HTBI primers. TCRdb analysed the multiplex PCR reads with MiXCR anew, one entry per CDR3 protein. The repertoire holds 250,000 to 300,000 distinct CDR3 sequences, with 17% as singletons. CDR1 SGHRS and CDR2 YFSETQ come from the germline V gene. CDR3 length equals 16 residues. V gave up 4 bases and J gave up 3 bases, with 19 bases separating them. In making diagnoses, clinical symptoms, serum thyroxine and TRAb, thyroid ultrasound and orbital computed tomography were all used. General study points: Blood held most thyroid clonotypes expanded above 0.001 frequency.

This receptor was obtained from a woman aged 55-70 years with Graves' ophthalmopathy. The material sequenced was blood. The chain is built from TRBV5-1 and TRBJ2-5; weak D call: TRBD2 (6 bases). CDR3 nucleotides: TGCGCCAGCAGCAAAACCGGGACTCCGGATAAAGAGACCCAGTACTTC. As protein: CASSKTGTPDKETQYF.